The 10 T cell receptor beta chains below were found in one sample sequenced in a study of T cells in Graves' hyperthyroidism and ophthalmopathy. The CDR3 regions of TCR beta were amplified from RNA transcripts. Researchers ran a first-round RT-PCR on the TCR CDR3 using the HTBI primer set. MiXCR, run by TCRdb on the multiplex PCR reads, gives a single entry per CDR3 protein. The table has 350,000 or so distinct CDR3 sequences, approximately 18% seen once. The sequenced sample was blood. The receptors here all came from a woman in her thirties or forties with Graves' ophthalmopathy.

This clonotype was counted once. The junction departs from germline at one end; a sequencing error may be responsible. The rearrangement uses TRBV7-6 and TRBJ1-5, with 10 bases matching TRBD1. There are 19 residues in the CDR3. Germline V gene lookup returns CDR1 SGHVS and CDR2 FNYEAQ. The CDR3 sequence is CASSLRGDRGQESNQPQHF. CDR3 sequence (DNA): TGTGCTAGCAGCTTACGCGGGGACAGGGGTCAAGAAAGCAATCAGCCCCAGCATTTT.

This chain uses TRBV28 with TRBJ1-5; TRBD1 matches at 9 bases. The germline gives CDR1 MDHEN, CDR2 SYDVKM. V dropped 5 bases and J dropped 5; count of bases not matched to a gene: 10. This CDR3 spans 16 amino acids. CDR3 DNA: TGTGCCAGCAGTGACCCGGGACAGGGCAGGCATCAGCCCCAGCATTTT. Its protein product is CASSDPGQGRHQPQHF.

The rearrangement joins TRBV12-3 or TRBV12-4 to TRBJ1-6; D possibly corresponds to TRBD1 (6 bases). V was clipped by 5 bases and J by 9 bases, with 8 bases between them. CDR3 length equals 12 residues. CDR3 amino acids: CASSTGRSPLHF. In nucleotides, the CDR3 is TGTGCCAGCAGTACAGGGCGTTCACCCCTCCACTTT.

This clonotype was seen ten or more times. The chain is built from TRBV12-3 or TRBV12-4 and TRBJ2-7, with D possibly being TRBD2 (5 bases). With 5 bases removed from V and 6 bases from J, the gap between germline ends came to 11 bases. This CDR3 has 12 residues. The CDR3 is CASSGEFSEQYF. The CDR3 DNA reads as TGTGCCAGCAGTGGGGAGTTCTCCGAGCAGTACTTC.

Ten or more counts support this clonotype. This sequence joins TRBV7-8 and TRBJ2-2; D gene ambiguous. This CDR3 is 15 amino acids long. CDR1 is SGHVS, CDR2 FQNEAQ, per germline. Trimming cost V 2 bases and J 0 bases, with 7 bases left between them. This chain's CDR3 is CASSLHGSNTGELFF. Here the CDR3 DNA reads TGTGCCAGCAGCTTACATGGATCGAACACCGGGGAGCTGTTTTTT.

The sample holds many counts of this clonotype. The chain links TRBV20-1 to TRBJ1-2; possibly TRBD1 for D (6 bases). The V gene's germline CDR1 is DFQATT and CDR2 SNEGSKA (reference sequence). The CDR3 consists of 14 residues. V was trimmed by 6 bases and J by 4 bases, leaving 18 bases between them. The CDR3 region has the DNA TGCAGTGCCAGGAGACAGGCTGGTCGCTATGGCTACACCTTC. Translated, it gives CSARRQAGRYGYTF.

Only one count was recorded for this clonotype. This CDR3 is CASSLIRGQGNGYTF. DNA of the CDR3: TGTGCCAGCAGCTTAATCCGAGGACAGGGGAACGGCTACACCTTC. V and J are TRBV11-2 and TRBJ1-2, with 9 bases aligning to TRBD1. Trimming took 2 bases from V and 8 from J; bases not matched to a gene: 9. This CDR3 is 15 amino acids long. CDR1 and CDR2 from the germline V gene are SGHAT and FQNNGV. The full variable domain, in which reference TRBV11-2 and TRBJ1-2 provide the parts outside the CDR3, is EAGVAQSPRYKIIEKRQSVAFWCNPISGHATLYWYQQILGQGPKLLIQFQNNGVVDDSQLPKDRFSAERLKGVDSTLKIQPAKLEDSAVYLCASSLIRGQGNGYTFGSGTRLTVV.

The table lists this clonotype with many counts. The CDR3 reads CASREGLAGAYEQYF. CDR3 nucleotides: TGCGCCAGCAGAGAGGGACTAGCGGGAGCCTACGAGCAGTACTTC. V gene TRBV5-1 combines with J gene TRBJ2-7; 14 positions agree with TRBD2. The CDR3 is 15 residues long. V lost 5 bases to trimming and J lost 2 bases; unmatched junction nucleotides: 3. CDR1 is SGHRS and CDR2 is YFSETQ in the germline V gene.

This clonotype showed up many times. This chain joins TRBV30 and TRBJ2-7; 7 bases match TRBD2. Germline lookup yields CDR1 GTSNPN and CDR2 SVGIG (reference sequence). The length of the CDR3 is 14 residues. V shed 1 base and J 4 bases; nucleotides not matched to a gene: 7. CDR3 in DNA: TGTGCCTGGAGTGGGGGGGGTAGCGCGTACGAGCAGTACTTC. This sequence encodes CAWSGGGSAYEQYF. Based on the CDR3 plus reference TRBV30 and TRBJ2-7, the full variable domain is SQTIHQWPATLVQPVGSPLSLECTVEGTSNPNLYWYRQAAGRGLQLLFYSVGIGQISSEVPQNLSASRPQDRQFILSSKKLLLSDSGFYLCAWSGGGSAYEQYFGPGTRLTVT.

This clonotype occurred many times. The rearrangement uses TRBV2 and TRBJ1-3, with 9 positions matching TRBD1. The CDR3 totals 14 residues. Trimming removed 8 bases from V and 2 bases from J; junction bases left unmatched: 4. Germline values: CDR1 SNHLY, CDR2 FYNNEI. CDR3 sequence (DNA): TGTGCCAGCCGAAGGACAGGGGCTGGAAACACCATATATTTT. Amino acids: CASRRTGAGNTIYF.